This T cell receptor beta chain was observed in a study of cytomegalovirus exposure and HLA in healthy donors. Germline-derived CDR1 and CDR2 are KGHSH and LQKENI. With 2 bases clipped from V and 3 bases from J, the junction kept 0 bases outside the gene matches. This CDR3 is built from 13 residues. Vbeta (60) and Jbeta (13) primers were used in the PCR. The repertoire was sequenced with immunoSEQ multiplex PCR; TCRdb's copy has only in-frame clones and lacks some. The sample has more than 95,000 clones; about three quarters are singletons. This chain joins TRBV18 and TRBJ1-2; 7 nucleotides match TRBD1. What was sequenced was PBMCs. This clonotype originated in a woman in her 30s in good health and CMV-seronegative. The CDR3 protein is CASSPGTDYGYTF. The CDR3 DNA sequence: TGTGCCAGCTCACCAGGGACAGACTATGGCTACACCTTC.